This TCR beta chain was retrieved from a study of blood T cell repertoires in COVID-19. Study-wide background: The United States, Italy and Spain were the sources of the acute and convalescent COVID-19 samples. PBMCs, B-cell-depleted T cells, or T cells provided the cDNA or gDNA that made up the material.

The CDR3 totals 14 residues. Germline-derived CDR1 and CDR2 are MNHEY and SVGAGI. J gave up 6 bases and V 6 bases, and 7 bases lay outside the gene matches. As originally analysed: It was from reference gene primer amplification that nucleated cell counts were estimated. Clones were read by immunoSEQ multiplex PCR, and TCRdb kept only the in-frame ones, dropping some. That table furnishes V, J and clone size, whereas the DNA furnished D and trimming. The repertoire holds approximately 230,000 clones, roughly 84% seen once, with 3% to 4% in the top ten. Sequencing was carried out using peripheral blood. This TCR came from a woman in her thirties or forties with active or convalescent COVID-19. The chain uses TRBV6-5 and TRBJ1-2; 10 bases are shared with TRBD1. The CDR3 protein is CASSLDRGQDGYTF. The CDR3 coding sequence is TGTGCCAGCAGCCTCGACAGGGGGCAGGATGGCTACACCTTC.